The sequence of this T cell receptor (beta chain) was determined in a study of T cells after posttransplantation cyclophosphamide. Points from the study as a whole: Later blood repertoires were often dominated by clones from the donor CD8+ memory compartment.

As regards this clone: What it binds is not known.

The method was immunoSEQ multiplex PCR; TCRdb's version includes in-frame clones alone and lacks a portion of them. The sample records 32,000 or so clones, 85% to 90% being singletons. Between the trimmed V and J ends, which lost 5 bases and 0 bases, there was a span of 14 bases. The CDR3 is made up of 16 amino acids. Germline loops: CDR1 LGHNA, CDR2 YSLEER. The sequenced material came from PBMCs. The origin of this receptor is a middle-aged woman with a blood cancer, CMV-positive, and with a related stem cell donor. The chain combines TRBV4-3 with TRBJ1-3; no definite D call. The CDR3 DNA is TGCGCCAGCAGCTTGGGAGGGCAAACCTCTGGAAACACCATATATTTT. Its protein product is CASSLGGQTSGNTIYF.